A selection of T cell receptor beta chains follows, all from one sample in a study of blood T cells in healthy people across ages. TCRdb re-called the 5' RACE reads with MiXCR, one entry per CDR3 protein. The table has around 2 million distinct CDR3 sequences, roughly two fifths seen once. Sequencing was performed on blood. The receptor source for this set is a human donor in good health. Both conserved end residues are part of each CDR3. The D gene is left open where the match is weak. Clone size is shown for a subset of rows, as once, few, many or a class of expanded clone.

J,D,size,V,DNA,CDR3
TRBJ2-3,.,.,TRBV11-1,TGTGCCAGCAGCTCATTTACAGGGCTCACAGATACGCAGTATTTT,CASSSFTGLTDTQYF
TRBJ1-1,.,.,TRBV28,TGTGCCAGCAGTTTCGGCAGTAATGAAGCTTTCTTT,CASSFGSNEAFF
TRBJ1-1,.,.,TRBV7-2,TGTGCCAGCAGCTTAGCGGGCGGTGAAGCTTTCTTT,CASSLAGGEAFF
TRBJ2-5,TRBD1,few,TRBV27,TGTGCCAGCAGTTTATATGGGACAGAGCAAGAGACCCAGTACTTC,CASSLYGTEQETQYF
TRBJ2-1,TRBD2,.,TRBV7-9,TGTGCCAGCAGCTCTAGGCGGGGGGGCTTGGAGCAGTTCTTC,CASSSRRGGLEQFF
TRBJ2-5,.,few,TRBV6-2/TRBV6-3,TGTGCCAGCAGTCCCAGGACCAGCGAGACCCAGTACTTC,CASSPRTSETQYF
TRBJ2-4,.,few,TRBV6-2/TRBV6-3,TGTGCCAGCACCCTATTCGAGGGGGGAGGTAGTGAGTACTTC,CASTLFEGGGSEYF
TRBJ2-2,TRBD2,once,TRBV5-1,TGCGCCAGCAGCCCTGGACTAGCGCTCGGCGGGGAGCTGTTTTTT,CASSPGLALGGELFF
TRBJ2-7,.,few,TRBV9,TGTGCCAGCAGCGACTCTCAAGGGGGGGGTATCAACGAGCAGTACTTC,CASSDSQGGGINEQYF
TRBJ2-1,.,.,TRBV28,TGTGCCAGCAGTTCTTCCTCCTGGGAAAAATCCAGCTCCTACAATGAGCAGTTCTTC,CASSSSSWEKSSSYNEQFF
TRBJ2-7,TRBD1,.,TRBV12-3/TRBV12-4,TGTGCCAGCAGAGTTGGACAGGGCAGGACCTACGAGCAGTACTTC,CASRVGQGRTYEQYF
TRBJ2-3,.,.,TRBV20-1,TGCAGTGCTATAACTCTTGAGGCAGATACGCAGTATTTT,CSAITLEADTQYF
TRBJ2-7,TRBD1,.,TRBV20-1,TGCAGTGCTAGAGACCGACAGGGGTTAAGCTACGAGCAGTACTTC,CSARDRQGLSYEQYF
TRBJ2-3,TRBD2,.,TRBV29-1,TGCAGCCAGACTAGCGGGGGCCGAGATACGCAGTATTTT,CSQTSGGRDTQYF
TRBJ2-1,.,.,TRBV7-2,TGTGCCAGCAGGGGCAGGGAAGCCTACAATGAGCAGTTCTTC,CASRGREAYNEQFF
TRBJ1-5,.,.,TRBV7-2,TGTGCCAGCAGCACCCGGGCCTCCGGGGGTAGCAATCAGCCCCAGCATTTT,CASSTRASGGSNQPQHF
TRBJ2-1,.,.,TRBV9,TGTGCCAGCAGCGTAGAAGAGGAGCTCCCCCCTGGCAATGAGCAGTTCTTC,CASSVEEELPPGNEQFF
TRBJ1-2,.,.,TRBV7-9,TGTGCCAGCAGCCGCTTAGGGGGACCCTATGGCTACACCTTC,CASSRLGGPYGYTF
TRBJ2-1,TRBD1,.,TRBV4-1,TGCGCCAGCAGCCAAGTTACGGACAGGGGACGGGATGAGCAGTTCTTC,CASSQVTDRGRDEQFF
TRBJ1-1,.,once,TRBV2,TGTGCCAGCGAACCCAGGGGACTTGGGGGGAACACTGAAGCTTTCTTT,CASEPRGLGGNTEAFF
TRBJ1-2,.,.,TRBV7-2,TGTGCCAGCAGCCCCCCTTATAAGGGTAAAGGCTACACCTTC,CASSPPYKGKGYTF
TRBJ1-2,.,once,TRBV28,TGTGCCAGCAGCCTCCCGAACCCAAATGGAGGCTACACCTTC,CASSLPNPNGGYTF
TRBJ1-1,TRBD1,.,TRBV5-1,TGCGCCAGCAGCTTGGGGGACAGGGTGGAAGCTTTCTTT,CASSLGDRVEAFF
TRBJ1-2,TRBD1,few,TRBV6-1,TGTGCCAGCTCTGAACAGGGGGCGGATATGCGTGGCTACACCTTC,CASSEQGADMRGYTF
TRBJ2-1,.,few,TRBV20-1,TGCAGTGCATGGACCCCCGCCCGGGGGGCAGGTAATGAGCAGTTCTTC,CSAWTPARGAGNEQFF
TRBJ2-5,.,few,TRBV15,TGTGCCACCAGTACCCGTGTGGGATTGACCCAGTACTTC,CATSTRVGLTQYF
TRBJ1-2,.,.,TRBV9,TGTGCCAGCAGCGATATAGAGGACAGCTATGGCTACACCTTC,CASSDIEDSYGYTF
TRBJ1-2,.,few,TRBV9,TGTGCCAGCAGCGTAGGGCAGCCTCCTAACTATGGCTACACCTTC,CASSVGQPPNYGYTF
TRBJ2-3,TRBD2,few,TRBV10-3,TGTGCCATCAGTGAATTCAAGGGTAGCGGGGGGAGCACAGATACGCAGTATTTT,CAISEFKGSGGSTDTQYF
TRBJ1-5,.,.,TRBV29-1,TGCAGCGCGAGCCAGGGTGGCCAGCCCCAGCATTTT,CSASQGGQPQHF
TRBJ2-1,.,.,TRBV20-1,TGCAGTGCTACCAACAGGAGGGAGGCGAGCTCCTACAATGAGCAGTTCTTC,CSATNRREASSYNEQFF
TRBJ1-4,TRBD1,.,TRBV10-3,TGTGCCATCAGTGACCGACAGGGGATCGAAAAACTGTTTTTT,CAISDRQGIEKLFF
TRBJ2-5,TRBD1,.,TRBV9,TGTGCCAGCAGCGTAGGGACAGGGACCTACAATGAGCAGTACTTC,CASSVGTGTYNEQYF
TRBJ1-2,.,.,TRBV12-3/TRBV12-4,TGTGCCAGCAGTGTTGGGGGATCGCCAGCTAACTATGGCTACACCTTC,CASSVGGSPANYGYTF
TRBJ2-1,TRBD2,.,TRBV13,TGTGCCAGCAGCCCACCCCGGGGGGGTGAGCAGTTCTTC,CASSPPRGGEQFF
TRBJ2-3,.,few,TRBV2,TGTGCCAGCACCACCCAGTTTGGAGGCACAGATACGCAGTATTTT,CASTTQFGGTDTQYF
TRBJ2-1,.,.,TRBV5-1,TGCGCCAGCAGCTTGAGAGCAGGGGCAGGTGAGCAGGTCTTC,CASSLRAGAGEQVF
TRBJ1-2,TRBD1,.,TRBV7-2,TGTGCCAGCACCCGACAGGGGCCTTCTAACTATGGCTGCACCTTC,CASTRQGPSNYGCTF
TRBJ2-7,TRBD1,few,TRBV12-3/TRBV12-4,TGTGCCAGCAGTTCGAAGGGAACCGGGACAGGGGTCTCGTACGAGCAGTACTTC,CASSSKGTGTGVSYEQYF
TRBJ2-6,.,.,TRBV4-3,TGCGCCAGCAGCCATGAGATCTCTATCTCTGGGGCCAACGTCCTGACTTTC,CASSHEISISGANVLTF
TRBJ2-3,TRBD1,few,TRBV4-1,TGCGCCAGCAGCCAAGAGGGGCTGACAGGGACGAGCACAGATACGCAGTATTTT,CASSQEGLTGTSTDTQYF
TRBJ2-7,.,.,TRBV11-3,TGTGCCAGCAGCTTAGGTCCAAATCGCAACGAGCAGTACTTC,CASSLGPNRNEQYF
TRBJ1-4,.,few,TRBV29-1,TGCAGCGTTGAACAGAATGAAAAACTGTTTTTT,CSVEQNEKLFF
TRBJ2-7,TRBD1,few,TRBV3-1,TGTGCCAGCAGCCAAGGGACAGGGGGAAACGAGCAGTACTTC,CASSQGTGGNEQYF
TRBJ2-5,.,.,TRBV6-1,TGTGCCAGCGGTGGACCCGGAGGGGGGACCCAGTACTTC,CASGGPGGGTQYF
TRBJ2-3,.,.,TRBV4-3,TGCGCCAGCAGCCAACTGGCCTACACAGATACGCAGTATTTT,CASSQLAYTDTQYF
TRBJ1-5,.,.,TRBV4-1,TGCGCCAGCAGCCAAGGCTTTCCTCAGCCCCAGCATTTT,CASSQGFPQPQHF
TRBJ2-3,.,few,TRBV10-3,TGTGCCATCAGCCTCAGCCGTTCCACAGATACGCAGTATTTT,CAISLSRSTDTQYF
TRBJ1-4,.,.,TRBV4-3,TGCGCCAGCAGCCAGGCACCGGGACGGCCGAATGAAAAACTGTTTTTT,CASSQAPGRPNEKLFF
TRBJ2-2,.,.,TRBV5-1,TGCGCCAGCAGCCTAGCGGGACAGGGAACCGGGGAGCTGTTTTTT,CASSLAGQGTGELFF
TRBJ2-7,.,.,TRBV20-1,TGCAGTGCTAGTATTGTTGGGGCGCCCTACGAGCAGTACTTC,CSASIVGAPYEQYF
TRBJ2-2,TRBD1,few,TRBV6-5,TGTGCCAGCAGTTCCCACAGGGGAACCGGGGAGCTGTTTTTT,CASSSHRGTGELFF
TRBJ1-4,.,.,TRBV6-6,TGTGCCAGCAGTTATTCGACCTATGAAAAACTGTTTTTT,CASSYSTYEKLFF
TRBJ2-5,.,few,TRBV20-1,TGCAGTGCTTCACGGATGTACCAAGGGACCCAGTACTTC,CSASRMYQGTQYF